The clone carrying this T cell receptor (beta chain) was observed many times. The antigen remains unidentified. This entry is derived from a study of T cells in Graves' hyperthyroidism and ophthalmopathy. Study-level findings and limits: Also found in blood were most expanded thyroid clonotypes above 0.001. A model built on 13 V-J features separated ophthalmopathy from stable hyperthyroidism.

CDR1 is SGHAT and CDR2 is FQNNGV in the germline V gene. Trimming took 1 base from V and 3 from J, leaving 9 bases between them. The CDR3 spans 14 residues. Amplified TCR beta CDR3 regions came from RNA transcripts. First-round RT-PCR of the TCR CDR3 relied on the HTBI primer set. One entry per CDR3 protein, called by TCRdb with MiXCR from the multiplex PCR reads. The sample has approximately 360,000 distinct CDR3 sequences, just under 25% seen once. The receptor was isolated from a man over 45 with Graves' hyperthyroidism. Sample: blood. This rearrangement joins TRBV11-2 to TRBJ2-5; D unresolved. As DNA, the CDR3 is TGTGCCAGCAGCTTAGTCCCTACCAAAGAGACCCAGTACTTC. This translates into CASSLVPTKETQYF.